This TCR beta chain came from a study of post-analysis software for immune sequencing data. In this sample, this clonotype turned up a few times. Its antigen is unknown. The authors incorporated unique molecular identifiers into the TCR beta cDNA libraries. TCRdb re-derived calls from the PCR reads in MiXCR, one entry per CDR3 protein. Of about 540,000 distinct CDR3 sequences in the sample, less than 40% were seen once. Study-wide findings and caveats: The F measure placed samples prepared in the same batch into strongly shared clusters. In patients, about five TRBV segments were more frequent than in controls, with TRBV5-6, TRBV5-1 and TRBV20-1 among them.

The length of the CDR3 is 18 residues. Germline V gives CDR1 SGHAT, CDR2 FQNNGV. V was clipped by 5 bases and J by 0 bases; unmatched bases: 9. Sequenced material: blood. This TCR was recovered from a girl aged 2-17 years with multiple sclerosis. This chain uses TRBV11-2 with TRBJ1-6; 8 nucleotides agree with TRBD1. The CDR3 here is CASSGGTGESSYNSPLHF. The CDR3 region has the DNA TGTGCCAGCAGCGGGGGGACAGGAGAGAGCTCCTATAATTCACCCCTCCACTTT.